This T cell receptor (beta chain) was sequenced during a study of shared T cell receptors in the human thymus. The CDR3 consists of 22 residues. Trimming removed 6 bases from V and 0 bases from J, with 35 bases in between. The V gene's germline CDR1 is KGHSH and CDR2 LQKENI. The assay was immunoSEQ multiplex PCR, and TCRdb's table has in-frame clones only and misses some. Of about 380,000 clones listed, about 95% are singletons. This sequence was found in a human donor. J is TRBJ1-1 and V is TRBV18, with a tentative D call TRBD1 (6 bases). Sequenced input: thymocytes. DNA of the CDR3: TGTGCCAGCTCGGGCTATTCCTTATGGCGGAAACAGGGCCCCTATCTGAACACTGAAGCTTTCTTT. Residues: CASSGYSLWRKQGPYLNTEAFF.